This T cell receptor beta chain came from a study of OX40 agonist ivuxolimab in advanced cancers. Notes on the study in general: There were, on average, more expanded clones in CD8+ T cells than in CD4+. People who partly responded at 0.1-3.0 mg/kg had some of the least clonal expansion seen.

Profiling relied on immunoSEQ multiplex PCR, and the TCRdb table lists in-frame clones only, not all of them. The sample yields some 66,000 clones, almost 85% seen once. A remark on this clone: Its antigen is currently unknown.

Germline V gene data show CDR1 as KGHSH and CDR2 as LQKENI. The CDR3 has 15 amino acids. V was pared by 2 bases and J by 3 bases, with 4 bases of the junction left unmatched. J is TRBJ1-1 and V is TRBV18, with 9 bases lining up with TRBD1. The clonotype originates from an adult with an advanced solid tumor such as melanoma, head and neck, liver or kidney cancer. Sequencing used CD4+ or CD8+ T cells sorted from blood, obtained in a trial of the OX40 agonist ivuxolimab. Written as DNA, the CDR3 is TGTGCCAGCTCACCAGGGACAGGGCGGGACACTGAAGCTTTCTTT. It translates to CASSPGTGRDTEAFF.